A single sample gave rise to the 4 T cell receptor beta chains below, sequenced in a study of blood T cell repertoires in COVID-19. Data came from immunoSEQ multiplex PCR; TCRdb stores just in-frame clones and leaves some out. The table has 150,000 to 200,000 clones, about nine tenths seen once; the top ten hold over 15%. Sequencing used peripheral blood. The receptors come from a man between 60 and 75 years old with active or convalescent COVID-19.

The chain joins TRBV7-2 to TRBJ2-4; D possibly corresponds to TRBD1 (6 bases). Germline V lookup: CDR1 SGHTA, CDR2 FQGNSA. This CDR3 is built from 16 residues. The germline V and J ends were trimmed by 5 bases and 6 bases, with 20 bases remaining between them. The CDR3 DNA reads as TGTGCCAGCAGCGTCTGGGACCCAGGGGTGGGAAACATTCAGTACTTC. Its protein product is CASSVWDPGVGNIQYF.

This chain connects TRBV7-8 to TRBJ2-1, with 7 bases that match TRBD2. The trim removed 3 bases at V and 4 bases at J, leaving 12 bases unmatched. This CDR3 region has 17 residues. Germline CDR1 SGHVS, CDR2 FQNEAQ. CDR3 residues: CASSFRELAREYNEQFF. In DNA form, the CDR3 reads TGTGCCAGCAGCTTTAGAGAACTAGCGAGAGAGTACAATGAGCAGTTCTTC. The full variable domain, completed using reference TRBV7-8 and TRBJ2-1, is GAGVSQSPRYKVAKRGQDVALRCDPISGHVSLFWYQQALGQGPEFLTYFQNEAQLDKSGLPSDRFFAERPEGSVSTLKIQRTQQEDSAVYLCASSFRELAREYNEQFFGPGTRLTVL.

The rearrangement joins TRBV15 to TRBJ2-3; 8 bases map to TRBD2. The CDR3 has 16 residues. The trim removed 1 base at V and 0 bases at J, leaving 3 bases unmatched. Germline CDR1 and CDR2: LNHNV and YYDKDF (reference sequence). The DNA of the CDR3 is TGTGCCACCAGCAGAGGAGCGGGGGCTAGCACAGATACGCAGTATTTT. It encodes CATSRGAGASTDTQYF.

This clone is a singleton in its sample. The chain employs TRBV6-2 or TRBV6-3 and TRBJ2-5; TRBD2 aligns across 7 bases. The germline V gene encodes CDR1 MNHEY and CDR2 SVGEGT. Unmatched junction bases numbered 1, after V lost 5 bases and J lost 1 base. This CDR3 contains 13 residues. This CDR3 is CASSRTSQETQYF. CDR3 coding DNA: TGTGCCAGCAGTAGGACTAGCCAAGAGACCCAGTACTTC.